One and the same sample provided the 29 T cell receptor beta chains below, sequenced in a study of T cell changes during pregnancy in multiple sclerosis. Assay: immunoSEQ multiplex PCR; the TCRdb copy retains only in-frame clones and omits some. In the table there are some 50,000 clones, under 95% of which are singletons. The sample here was CD4+ T cells from peripheral blood mononuclear cells, taken in the second trimester of pregnancy. The receptors shown here come from a female donor with multiple sclerosis, enrolled in a pregnancy study.

The V call is TRBV4-1, the J call TRBJ1-3; TRBD1 aligns across 7 bases. The CDR3 runs to 18 residues. J lost 1 base, V lost 6 bases, and 15 bases had no gene match. In germline, CDR1 is MGHRA, CDR2 YSYEKL. In DNA, the CDR3 is TGCGCCAGCAGACTTGGTCTCGGACAGGCACCATCTGGAAACACCATATATTTT. Its translation is CASRLGLGQAPSGNTIYF.

The rearrangement joins TRBV10-3 to TRBJ2-5; D might be TRBD1 (6 bases). The CDR3 is 11 amino acids. Trimming left V 10 bases short and J 5 bases short, with 11 bases between. Germline values: CDR1 ENHRY, CDR2 SYGVKD. The CDR3 region is CATRDIETQYF. In DNA, the CDR3 is TGTGCCACCCGGGACATCGAGACCCAGTACTTC.

The V call is TRBV19, the J call TRBJ1-5; TRBD1 agrees at 9 bases. Per germline, CDR1 LNHDA and CDR2 SQIVND (reference sequence). The ends lost 4 bases at V and 1 base at J; junction bases unmatched: 14. The CDR3 has 19 residues. In nucleotides, the CDR3 is TGTGCCAGTAGTACCGTAAGGACAGGGGCCTCAGGCAGCAATCAGCCCCAGCATTTT. Encoded protein: CASSTVRTGASGSNQPQHF. Combining the CDR3 with reference TRBV19 and TRBJ1-5 gives the whole variable domain DGGITQSPKYLFRKEGQNVTLSCEQNLNHDAMYWYRQDPGQGLRLIYYSQIVNDFQKGDIAEGYSVSREKKESFPLTVTSAQKNPTAFYLCASSTVRTGASGSNQPQHFGDGTRLSIL.

This chain connects TRBV7-9 to TRBJ1-3; D perhaps matches TRBD1 (5 bases). Germline loops: CDR1 SEHNR, CDR2 FQNEAQ (reference sequence). The V end was cut by 0 bases, the J end by 0 bases, with 12 bases between. The CDR3 loop spans 17 amino acids. DNA for the CDR3: TGTGCCAGCAGCTTAGCGCTAGAGGGACTCTCTGGAAACACCATATATTTT. Translation: CASSLALEGLSGNTIYF.

V is TRBV6-1 and J is TRBJ2-5; TRBD2 aligns across 7 bases. The CDR3 extends over 13 amino acids. V lost 9 bases to trimming and J lost 6 bases; unmatched junction nucleotides: 10. Germline V gives CDR1 MNHNS, CDR2 SASEGT. The CDR3 protein is CASRPAGAQTQYF. CDR3 sequence (DNA): TGTGCCAGTCGACCGGCGGGAGCGCAGACCCAGTACTTC.

This clone was recorded a few times. J is TRBJ1-1 and V is TRBV5-1, with D tentatively TRBD1 (5 bases). The ends were cut back, 0 bases at V and 3 bases at J, with 15 bases in the middle. CDR1 and CDR2 (germline): SGHRS, YFSETQ. CDR3 size: 16 residues. The CDR3 DNA follows: TGCGCCAGCAGCTTGGATGGCAGGGCGGGGTACACTGAAGCTTTCTTT. This encodes CASSLDGRAGYTEAFF.

The V call is TRBV4-2, the J call TRBJ1-6; D might be TRBD1 (5 bases). The CDR3 spans 15 residues. V gave up 4 bases and J gave up 7 bases, with 14 bases separating them. The germline CDR1 and CDR2 sequences are LGHNA and YNFKEQ. CDR3 sequence: CASSRKTVGNSPLHF. CDR3 DNA sequence: TGTGCCAGCAGCCGAAAGACAGTGGGGAATTCACCCCTCCACTTT.

The V and J genes are TRBV2 and TRBJ2-7, with D possibly matching TRBD1 (6 bases). Trimming removed 2 bases at V and 0 bases at J, with 11 bases between. The germline gives CDR1 SNHLY, CDR2 FYNNEI. The length of the CDR3 is 15 residues. CDR3 DNA sequence: TGTGCCAGCAGTGAAACAGGGAGTAGCTCCTACGAGCAGTACTTC. This sequence encodes CASSETGSSSYEQYF.

This clone was picked up one time. This sequence joins TRBV18 and TRBJ2-1, with D tentatively TRBD2 (6 bases). V was trimmed by 2 bases and J by 0 bases, leaving 14 bases between them. Germline values: CDR1 KGHSH, CDR2 LQKENI. The CDR3 spans 17 residues. CDR3 nucleotide sequence: TGTGCCAGCTCACCAGGCTCGGGACTGCCCTCCTACAATGAGCAGTTCTTC. It is translated as CASSPGSGLPSYNEQFF.

The rearrangement uses TRBV29-1 and TRBJ2-1; the match to TRBD1 covers 7 bases. The germline V gene encodes CDR1 SQVTM and CDR2 ANQGSEA. The CDR3 extends over 14 amino acids. V was clipped by 3 bases and J by 3 bases; unmatched bases: 5. The DNA of the CDR3 is TGCAGCGTTGATGAGACAGGGATCTACAATGAGCAGTTCTTC. Its protein is CSVDETGIYNEQFF.

This clone came up a few times. The chain joins TRBV2 to TRBJ1-5; D may be TRBD1 (5 bases). Germline assignment: CDR1 SNHLY and CDR2 FYNNEI. Deletions cut 6 bases from V and 5 bases from J, with 14 bases between. The CDR3 runs 14 residues. Here the CDR3 DNA reads TGTGCCAGCAGCGAATGGTCAGGGCATCAGCCCCAGCATTTT. It is translated as CASSEWSGHQPQHF. Full variable domain (missing parts from reference TRBV2 and TRBJ1-5): EPEVTQTPSHQVTQMGQEVILRCVPISNHLYFYWYRQILGQKVEFLVSFYNNEISEKSEIFDDQFSVERPDGSNFTLKIRSTKLEDSAMYFCASSEWSGHQPQHFGDGTRLSIL.

In its sample, this clone was seen once. J is TRBJ2-3 and V is TRBV30; 10 nucleotides align to TRBD2. Germline CDR1 GTSNPN, CDR2 SVGIG (reference sequence). This CDR3 contains 16 residues. J lost 6 bases, V lost 2 bases, and 11 bases had no gene match. The DNA of the CDR3 is TGTGCCTGGAGTCGTCTCGAGCGGGGGGGATTGGATACGCAGTATTTT. Amino acid sequence: CAWSRLERGGLDTQYF.

This chain joins TRBV28 and TRBJ1-5; TRBD1 agrees at 7 bases. The CDR3 runs 12 residues. V shed 9 bases and J 7 bases; nucleotides not matched to a gene: 6. In germline, CDR1 is MDHEN, CDR2 SYDVKM. DNA for the CDR3: TGTGCCAGTGGACAGGTCCGGCAGCCCCAGCATTTT. Translated, it gives CASGQVRQPQHF.

The CDR3: CASSPRTNQPQHF. The CDR3 nucleotides read TGTGCCAGCAGCCCACGGACTAATCAGCCCCAGCATTTT. The chain has TRBV7-2 and TRBJ1-5; the D is unclear. The CDR3 spans 13 residues. CDR1 and CDR2 (germline): SGHTA, FQGNSA. The V and J ends lost 5 bases and 4 bases respectively, with 9 bases between them.

V and J are TRBV12-5 and TRBJ2-3, with 9 nucleotides matching TRBD2. Germline CDR1 is LGHNT and CDR2 is FRNRAP. V lost 2 bases and J lost 2; bases outside the gene matches: 8. The CDR3 consists of 17 residues. The CDR3 bases are TGTGCTAGTGGTTTGCTGACTAGCGGAGCATACACAGATACGCAGTATTTT. Translated: CASGLLTSGAYTDTQYF.

This chain connects TRBV19 to TRBJ2-1; perhaps TRBD1 as D (5 bases). Looked up from germline, CDR1 is LNHDA and CDR2 is SQIVND (reference sequence). Trimming took off 3 bases at V and 0 bases at J, with 9 bases between the two ends. CDR3 size: 15 residues. CDR3 coding DNA: TGTGCCAGTAGTATGGGGCAGAGCTCCTACAATGAGCAGTTCTTC. Amino acid sequence: CASSMGQSSYNEQFF.

J is TRBJ2-7 and V is TRBV28; a possible D gene is TRBD1 (6 bases). Between the trimmed V and J ends, which lost 2 bases and 4 bases, there was a span of 18 bases. The CDR3 contains 16 residues. The V gene's germline CDR1 is MDHEN and CDR2 SYDVKM. CDR3 sequence reads: CASSLPHREGGYEQYF. In DNA form, the CDR3 reads TGTGCCAGCAGTTTACCCCACAGGGAAGGAGGTTACGAGCAGTACTTC.

This chain links TRBV4-1 with TRBJ2-7, with 7 positions matching TRBD1. Germline trimming cut 0 bases from V and 2 bases from J; bases unmatched to any gene: 4. Per germline, CDR1 MGHRA and CDR2 YSYEKL. The CDR3 is made up of 15 amino acids. CDR3 region: CASSQEGTVPYEQYF. The CDR3 region has the DNA TGCGCCAGCAGCCAAGAGGGGACAGTTCCCTACGAGCAGTACTTC.

The V gene is TRBV7-9, the J gene TRBJ2-5; 10 bases line up with TRBD2. Germline V CDR1 and CDR2: SEHNR, FQNEAQ (reference sequence). V was pared by 4 bases and J by 5 bases, with 10 bases of the junction left unmatched. The CDR3 sequence is 16 residues long. This CDR3 is CASSSQRGGEGETQYF. The DNA for the CDR3 is TGTGCCAGCAGCTCTCAGCGGGGGGGCGAGGGGGAGACCCAGTACTTC.

This clone was recorded a few times. This sequence joins TRBV30 and TRBJ1-1; the D gene is possibly TRBD1 (6 bases). V shed 3 bases and J shed 11 bases, with 16 bases lying between them. The CDR3 consists of 12 residues. Per germline, CDR1 GTSNPN and CDR2 SVGIG (reference sequence). The CDR3 is CAWSAQGWDAFF. The CDR3 bases are TGTGCCTGGAGCGCACAGGGCTGGGATGCTTTCTTT.

V and J are TRBV7-2 and TRBJ1-4; a weak D match, TRBD1 (5 bases). This CDR3 has 12 amino acids. V was trimmed by 5 bases and J by 11 bases, leaving 12 bases between them. Germline V gene lookup returns CDR1 SGHTA and CDR2 FQGNSA. For the CDR3, the DNA is TGTGCCAGCAGCAAGGACATTGGGAAACTGTTTTTT. It is translated as CASSKDIGKLFF.

The chain has TRBV12-5 and TRBJ1-3; 7 bases are shared with TRBD1. Germline loops: CDR1 LGHNT, CDR2 FRNRAP. CDR3 length: 17 residues. V gave up 4 bases and J gave up 0 bases; unmatched junction bases: 9. The CDR3 sequence is CASGWARGRSSGNTIYF. The CDR3 DNA reads as TGTGCTAGTGGTTGGGCTAGGGGGCGGAGCTCTGGAAACACCATATATTTT.

The rearrangement joins TRBV28 to TRBJ2-1; 7 bases match TRBD2. Germline V lookup: CDR1 MDHEN, CDR2 SYDVKM. The CDR3 sequence is 18 residues long. V shed 2 bases and J 5 bases; nucleotides not matched to a gene: 15. The DNA of the CDR3 is TGTGCCAGCAGTTTAGACCGGCCTGAAGGCGGGGGAGACAATGAGCAGTTCTTC. As protein: CASSLDRPEGGGDNEQFF.

The V gene is TRBV5-1, the J gene TRBJ2-5; 15 bases are a match to TRBD2. V lost 3 bases and J lost 5; bases outside the gene matches: 5. Germline V CDR1 and CDR2: SGHRS, YFSETQ. The CDR3 covers 16 residues. This CDR3 reads CASSSWTSGRAETQYF. CDR3 in DNA: TGCGCCAGCAGCTCGTGGACTAGCGGGAGGGCGGAGACCCAGTACTTC.

The V call is TRBV5-1, the J call TRBJ2-5, with D tentatively TRBD1 (5 bases). CDR3 size: 16 residues. CDR1 SGHRS and CDR2 YFSETQ come from the germline V gene. V lost 0 bases and J 5 bases, leaving 17 bases between the germline ends. The CDR3: CASSLGLAGLGETQYF. CDR3 DNA sequence: TGCGCCAGCAGCTTGGGGTTGGCAGGGCTGGGGGAGACCCAGTACTTC. The full variable domain, with the rest looked up from reference TRBV5-1 and TRBJ2-5, is KAGVTQTPRYLIKTRGQQVTLSCSPISGHRSVSWYQQTPGQGLQFLFEYFSETQRNKGNFPGRFSGRQFSNSRSEMNVSTLELGDSALYLCASSLGLAGLGETQYFGPGTRLLVL.

The chain combines TRBV6-4 with TRBJ2-2, with D maybe TRBD1 (6 bases). Germline V CDR1 and CDR2: MRHNA, SNTAGT. The CDR3 spans 14 residues. V was trimmed by 5 bases and J by 0 bases, leaving 7 bases between them. CDR3 coding DNA: TGTGCCAGCAGTCAGGGGACGAACACCGGGGAGCTGTTTTTT. It codes for CASSQGTNTGELFF.

The chain couples TRBV5-1 to TRBJ2-6, with 7 bases identical to TRBD1. V dropped 4 bases and J dropped 0; count of bases not matched to a gene: 10. The CDR3 length is 18 residues. Germline assignment: CDR1 SGHRS and CDR2 YFSETQ. In nucleotides, the CDR3 is TGCGCCAGCAGCCGAGCCGGGACAGAGGTCTCTGGGGCCAACGTCCTGACTTTC. This gives the protein CASSRAGTEVSGANVLTF.

The gene calls are TRBV19 and TRBJ2-3; D may be TRBD2 (6 bases). Deletions cut 6 bases from V and 2 bases from J, with 15 bases between. This CDR3 has 15 amino acids. Per germline, CDR1 LNHDA and CDR2 SQIVND (reference sequence). CDR3 in DNA: TGTGCCAGTAGCCCTCTTAGCGGCTACACAGATACGCAGTATTTT. Translating gives CASSPLSGYTDTQYF.

This chain links TRBV7-3 with TRBJ1-1; 7 bases align to TRBD1. CDR3 size: 13 residues. V lost 3 bases to trimming and J lost 5 bases; unmatched junction nucleotides: 3. Germline V gene data show CDR1 as SGHTA and CDR2 as FQGTGA. The chain's CDR3 is CASSFPGGTEAFF. The CDR3 DNA follows: TGTGCCAGCAGCTTCCCAGGGGGAACTGAAGCTTTCTTT.